The present T cell receptor (beta chain) was sequenced within a study of spatial heterogeneity in lung cancer. Overall study context: The study consistently detected more beta-chain than alpha-chain sequences. Study outcomes and limitations: Ubiquitous expanded tumor TCRs were seen in blood more at resection than at follow-up.

The time point here: sample taken at primary tumor resection. Donors were fewer than 90 untreated early-stage non-small cell lung cancer patients. Whole RNA, isolated from tumor, nontumor lung or frozen PBMC, was sequenced without prior sorting. TCRdb fed the 5' RACE reads into MiXCR, producing one record per CDR3 protein. The data contain tens of thousands of distinct CDR3 sequences, less than 15% of them singletons. This clonotype was picked up a small number of times. Its antigen is unknown. Trimming cost V 4 bases and J 8 bases; bases outside gene matches: 5. The CDR3 totals 15 residues. In germline, CDR1 is SGHRS, CDR2 YFSETQ.

The chain is built from TRBV5-1 and TRBJ1-6, with 11 bases lining up with TRBD1. The sequencing here drew on PBMCs, taken at surgery. The clonotype comes from a male donor with early-stage non-small cell lung cancer. The CDR3 sequence is CASSTGTGGHSPLHF. CDR3 coding DNA: TGCGCCAGCAGCACCGGGACAGGGGGTCATTCACCCCTCCACTTT. The full variable domain, completed using reference TRBV5-1 and TRBJ1-6, is KAGVTQTPRYLIKTRGQQVTLSCSPISGHRSVSWYQQTPGQGLQFLFEYFSETQRNKGNFPGRFSGRQFSNSRSEMNVSTLELGDSALYLCASSTGTGGHSPLHFGNGTRLTVT.